This TCR beta chain was retrieved from a study of shared clonotypes between healthy human individuals. The naive CD8 subset, CD45RO-negative cells positively selected for CCR7, excluded terminally differentiated effector memory CD45RA+ cells. Produced via immunoSEQ multiplex PCR; TCRdb's table is partial and in-frame only. The profile shows under 850,000 clones, 80% to 95% of them singletons. Trimming took 6 bases from V and 6 from J; bases not matched to a gene: 8. Germline V gene sequence: CDR1 SGHAT, CDR2 FQNNGV. The CDR3 consists of 16 residues. The chain links TRBV11-2 to TRBJ2-2; 12 nucleotides line up with TRBD1. The specimen was naive CD8+ T cells sorted from blood. The receptor's source is a man between 25 and 39 years old in good health. Written as DNA, the CDR3 is TGTGCCAGCAGAGGAAGGGACAGGGGGCCTTCCGGGGAGCTGTTTTTT. Residues: CASRGRDRGPSGELFF.